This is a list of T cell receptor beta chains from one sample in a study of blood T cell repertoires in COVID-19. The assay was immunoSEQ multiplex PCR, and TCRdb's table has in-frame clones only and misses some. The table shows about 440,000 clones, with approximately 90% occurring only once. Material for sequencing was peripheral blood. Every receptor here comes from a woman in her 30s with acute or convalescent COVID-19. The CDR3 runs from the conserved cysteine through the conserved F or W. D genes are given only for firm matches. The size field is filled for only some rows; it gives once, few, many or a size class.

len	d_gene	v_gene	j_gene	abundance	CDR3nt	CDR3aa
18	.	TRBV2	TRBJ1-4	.	TGTGCCAGCAGTGTATTCAGGGGCCCGTCAAATCAAAATGAAAAACTGTTTTTT	CASSVFRGPSNQNEKLFF
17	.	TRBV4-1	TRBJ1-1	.	TGCGCCAGCAGCCAACTGGGACAAGCAAGCATGAACACTGAAGCTTTCTTT	CASSQLGQASMNTEAFF
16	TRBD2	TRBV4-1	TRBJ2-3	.	TGCGCCAGCAGCCAAGTGGCGGGGGGGCGCACAGATACGCAGTATTTT	CASSQVAGGRTDTQYF
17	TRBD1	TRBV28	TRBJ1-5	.	TGTGCCAGCAGTGAGACAGGGGGGATAAATAGCAATCAGCCCCAGCATTTT	CASSETGGINSNQPQHF
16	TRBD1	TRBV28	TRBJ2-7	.	TGTGCCAGCCTCAGGGGCGGACAGGTCTCCTCCTACGAGCAGTACTTC	CASLRGGQVSSYEQYF
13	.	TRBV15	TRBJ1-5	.	TGTGCCACCAGCGGCCAGGGTGCCCAGCCCCAGCATTTT	CATSGQGAQPQHF
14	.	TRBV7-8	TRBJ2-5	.	TGTGCCAGCAGCGCTAGACTAGATGAAGAGACCCAGTACTTC	CASSARLDEETQYF
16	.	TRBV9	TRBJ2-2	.	TGTGCCAGCAGCGCCGGGAGTAGCGGGAACACCGGGGAGCTGTTTTTT	CASSAGSSGNTGELFF
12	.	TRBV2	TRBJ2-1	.	TGTGCCAGCAGTAAACAAGTCGGGGAGCAGTTCTTC	CASSKQVGEQFF
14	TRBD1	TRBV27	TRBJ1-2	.	TGTGCCAGCAGGATAGGGACAGGGAACTATGGCTACACCTTC	CASRIGTGNYGYTF
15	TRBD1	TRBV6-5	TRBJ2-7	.	TGTGCCAGCAGTTCCTACTCAGCAGGGGGCTACGAGCAGTACTTC	CASSSYSAGGYEQYF
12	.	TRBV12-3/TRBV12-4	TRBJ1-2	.	TGTGCCAGCAGTTTACTTAACTATGGCTACACCTTC	CASSLLNYGYTF
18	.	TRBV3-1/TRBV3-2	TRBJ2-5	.	TGTGCCAGCAGCCCGCCGAGGTTCACCAACGCACTCCAAGAGACCCAGTACTTC	CASSPPRFTNALQETQYF
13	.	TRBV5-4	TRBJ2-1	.	TGTGCCAGCAGCTTAGTAGCTCACAATGAGCAGTTCTTC	CASSLVAHNEQFF
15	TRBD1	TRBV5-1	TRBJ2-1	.	TGCGCCAGCAGCCCCTGGACAGGGGTCTACAATGAGCAGTTCTTC	CASSPWTGVYNEQFF
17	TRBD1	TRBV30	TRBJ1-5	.	TGTGCCTGGAGGGGGAAGGGGACAGGGGGTAGCAATCAGCCCCAGCATTTT	CAWRGKGTGGSNQPQHF
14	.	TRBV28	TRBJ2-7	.	TGTGCCAGCAGTTTAACGTACAGATCCTACGAGCAGTACTTC	CASSLTYRSYEQYF
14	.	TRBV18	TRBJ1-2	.	TGTGCCAGCTCACCGCGTGACACCACCTATGGCTACACCTTC	CASSPRDTTYGYTF
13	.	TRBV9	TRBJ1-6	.	TGTGCCAGCAGCGCCTCTGTTAATTCACCCCTCCACTTT	CASSASVNSPLHF
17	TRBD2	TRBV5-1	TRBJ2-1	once	TGCGCCAGCAGCTCGAGTCACGGGGACTACTCATACAATGAGCAGTTCTTC	CASSSSHGDYSYNEQFF
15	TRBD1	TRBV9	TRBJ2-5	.	TGTGCCAGCAGCGGAGACAGGGGCGTAAGGGAGACCCAGTACTTC	CASSGDRGVRETQYF
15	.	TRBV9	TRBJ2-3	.	TGTGCCAGCAGCGTAGGTGCGGGGCTGACAGATACGCAGTATTTT	CASSVGAGLTDTQYF
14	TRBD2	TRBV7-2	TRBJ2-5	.	TGTGCCAGCAGCCCGGGGAGTAGCGGGGGGGCTCAGTACTTC	CASSPGSSGGAQYF
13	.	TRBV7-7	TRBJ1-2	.	TGTGCCAGCAGCCCCCGACAGGAGGATGGCTACACCTTC	CASSPRQEDGYTF
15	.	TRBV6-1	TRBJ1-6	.	TGTGCCAGCAGTGAAGGTAGTGGTAGTTGGTCACCCCTCCACTTT	CASSEGSGSWSPLHF
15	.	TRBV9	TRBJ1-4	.	TGTGCCAGCAGCGCAGGGGTTGGGGGTAATGAAAAACTGTTTTTT	CASSAGVGGNEKLFF
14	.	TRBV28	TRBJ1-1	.	TGTGCCAGCAGCCAAAATCAGGGGACCACTGAAGCTTTCTTT	CASSQNQGTTEAFF
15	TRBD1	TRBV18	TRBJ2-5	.	TGTGCCAGCTCACCAGTAGCGACAGGGGTAGAGACCCAGTACTTC	CASSPVATGVETQYF
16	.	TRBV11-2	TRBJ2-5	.	TGTGCCAGCAGCTTAGGGGGGCAGGGTGTAGGAGAGACCCAGTACTTC	CASSLGGQGVGETQYF
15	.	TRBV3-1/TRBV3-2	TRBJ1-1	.	TGTGCCAGCAGCCAAGAGACAGGACTGAACACTGAAGCTTTCTTT	CASSQETGLNTEAFF
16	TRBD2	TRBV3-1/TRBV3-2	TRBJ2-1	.	TGTGCCAGCAGCCTGGGACTAGCGGGGGGGCGCGATGAGCAGTTCTTC	CASSLGLAGGRDEQFF
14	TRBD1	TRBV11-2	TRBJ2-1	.	TGTGCCAGCAGCCCGGGACAGGGGATAAGGGAGCAGTTCTTC	CASSPGQGIREQFF
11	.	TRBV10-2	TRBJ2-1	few	TGCGCCAGTAGAAATTCCTTTGAGCAGTTCTTC	CASRNSFEQFF
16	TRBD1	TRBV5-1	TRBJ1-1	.	TGCGCCAGCAGCCTGAAAATTTCAGGGGGCCGGACTGAAGCTTTCTTT	CASSLKISGGRTEAFF
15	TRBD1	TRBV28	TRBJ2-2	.	TGTGCCAGCAGTTTTACAGGGGGCGGGACCGGGGAGCTGTTTTTT	CASSFTGGGTGELFF
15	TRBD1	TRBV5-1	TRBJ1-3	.	TGCGCCAGCAGCCCTGACAGGGTCAGTGGAAACACCATATATTTT	CASSPDRVSGNTIYF
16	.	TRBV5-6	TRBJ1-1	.	TGTGCCAGCAGCTTCTCCCGGAGGTCTAGGGGAGGTGAAGCTTTCTTT	CASSFSRRSRGGEAFF
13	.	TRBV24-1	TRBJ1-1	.	TGTGCCACCAGTGATTCGGTCCCGGGTGAAGCTTTCTTT	CATSDSVPGEAFF
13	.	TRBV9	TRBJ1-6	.	TGTGCCAGCAGCGGGACTTATAATTCACCCCTCCACTTT	CASSGTYNSPLHF
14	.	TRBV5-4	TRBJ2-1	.	TGTGCCAGCAGCTTGGAACAGGGAGAGCATGAGCAGTTCTTC	CASSLEQGEHEQFF
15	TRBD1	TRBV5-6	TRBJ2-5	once	TGTGCCAGCCGTCGAAGGGGACAGAAACAAGAGACCCAGTACTTC	CASRRRGQKQETQYF
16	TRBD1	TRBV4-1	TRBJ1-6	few	TGCGCCAGCAGGCCTCCGGGACAGGGGGCTTATTCACCCCTCCACTTT	CASRPPGQGAYSPLHF
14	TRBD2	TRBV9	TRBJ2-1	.	TGTGCCAGCAGCGTAGGACGGGGGGGCGGTGAGCAGTTCTTC	CASSVGRGGGEQFF
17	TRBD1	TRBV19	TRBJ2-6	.	TGTGCCAGTAGGGGGACAGGGGGACGCTCTGGGGCCAACGTCCTGACTTTC	CASRGTGGRSGANVLTF
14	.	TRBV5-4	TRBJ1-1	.	TGTGCCAGCAGCTTGGGACAGACGAACACTGAAGCTTTCTTT	CASSLGQTNTEAFF
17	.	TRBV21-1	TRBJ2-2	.	TGTGCCAGCAGCAAACAAGACAGGGGGTTCGAAACCGGGGAGCTGTTTTTT	CASSKQDRGFETGELFF
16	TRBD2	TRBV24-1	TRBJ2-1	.	TGTGCCACCAGTGACCCCAGCGGGGGGCCCTACAATGAGCAGTTCTTC	CATSDPSGGPYNEQFF
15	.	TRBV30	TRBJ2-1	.	TGTGCCTGGAGTCGGACAGACCTTGCCTACAATGAGCAGTTCTTC	CAWSRTDLAYNEQFF
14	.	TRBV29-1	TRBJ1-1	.	TGCAGCGTTGAAGGGCAGGGTCAGGACACTGAAGCTTTCTTT	CSVEGQGQDTEAFF
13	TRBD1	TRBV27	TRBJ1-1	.	TGTGCCAGCAGTCCCGGACAGGTAACTGAAGCTTTCTTT	CASSPGQVTEAFF
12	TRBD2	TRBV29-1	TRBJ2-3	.	TGCAGCGTGACTAGCGGGGGAGATACGCAGTATTTT	CSVTSGGDTQYF
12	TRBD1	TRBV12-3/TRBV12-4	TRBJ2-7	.	TGTGCCAGCATCGGGACAGGGCAGCAGCAGTACTTC	CASIGTGQQQYF
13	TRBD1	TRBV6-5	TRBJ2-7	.	TGTGCCAGCAGTTCGGGACAGATCTACGAGCAGTACTTC	CASSSGQIYEQYF
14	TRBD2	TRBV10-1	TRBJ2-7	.	TGCGCCAGCAGCCCCGGGACTAGCGAAGACGAGCAGTACTTC	CASSPGTSEDEQYF
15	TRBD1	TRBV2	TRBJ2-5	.	TGTGCCAGCAGTTCGACAGGGGTTGGGGGAGAGACCCAGTACTTC	CASSSTGVGGETQYF
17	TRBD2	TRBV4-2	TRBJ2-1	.	TGTGCCAGCAGCCAAGTCTTTCGGGGGGTGGCCTACAATGAGCAGTTCTTC	CASSQVFRGVAYNEQFF
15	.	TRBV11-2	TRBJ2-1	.	TGTGCCAGCAGCTCGCGCCACGGGTCTAACAATGAGCAGTTCTTC	CASSSRHGSNNEQFF
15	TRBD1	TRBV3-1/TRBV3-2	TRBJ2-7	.	TGTGCCAGCAGCCAAGAGGGACAGGGGGCGAGGGAGCAGTACTTC	CASSQEGQGAREQYF
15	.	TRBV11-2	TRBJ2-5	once	TGTGCCAGCAGCCCGTTTCCTAGCGAGGGCGAGACCCAGTACTTC	CASSPFPSEGETQYF
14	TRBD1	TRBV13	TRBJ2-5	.	TGTGCCAGCAGCTTGGACAGGGGGCCGGAGACCCAGTACTTC	CASSLDRGPETQYF